These 10 T cell receptor beta chains originate from one sample sequenced in a study of T cells after yellow fever vaccination. One entry per CDR3 protein results from TCRdb running MiXCR on the 5' RACE reads. The sample records about 300,000 distinct CDR3 sequences, approximately 3.9% being singletons. The material was PBMCs, obtained 5 days after the yellow fever booster vaccination. These receptor sequences come from a young man who received the YFV17D yellow fever vaccine.

This clonotype was observed a handful of times. This sequence joins TRBV29-1 and TRBJ1-1; 7 nucleotides line up with TRBD1. This CDR3 is 15 amino acids long. Losses at the gene ends were 8 bases for V and 1 base for J; bases not matched to a gene: 13. CDR1 and CDR2 (germline): SQVTM, ANQGSEA. The CDR3 is CSSQGGAAGNTEAFF. CDR3 sequence (DNA): TGCAGCTCGCAAGGGGGCGCTGCCGGGAACACTGAAGCTTTCTTT.

This clonotype has at least ten counts. The chain is built from TRBV4-3 and TRBJ2-5, with a possible D match to TRBD1 (6 bases). With 8 bases removed from V and 7 bases from J, the gap between germline ends came to 17 bases. This CDR3 has 13 residues. Germline values: CDR1 LGHNA, CDR2 YSLEER. The CDR3 sequence is CASGERDIGTQYF. CDR3 sequence (DNA): TGCGCCAGCGGTGAACGGGACATTGGGACCCAGTACTTC.

In this sample, this clonotype turned up a few times. CDR3 bases: TGTGCCAGCAGTTTTAACGGATATCAGCCCCAGCATTTT. Protein: CASSFNGYQPQHF. This chain links TRBV12-3 or TRBV12-4 with TRBJ1-5; D is undetermined. Trimming shortened V by 3 bases and J by 5 bases, and 8 bases separated the two germline ends. This CDR3 comprises 13 residues.

This clonotype was detected ten times or more. This chain joins TRBV7-2 and TRBJ2-7; 9 bases line up with TRBD1. Trimming at V came to 2 bases and at J to 5 bases, leaving 4 bases not matched to a gene. The length of the CDR3 is 14 residues. CDR1 is SGHTA, CDR2 FQGNSA, per germline. The CDR3 bases are TGTGCCAGCAGCTTAAATGGACAGGGGAACGAGCAGTACTTC. Translated, it gives CASSLNGQGNEQYF.

This clonotype was recorded a few times. The V gene is TRBV5-1, the J gene TRBJ2-7; D gene uncertain. Trimming took 0 bases from V and 0 from J, leaving 10 bases between them. Germline CDR1 and CDR2: SGHRS and YFSETQ. The CDR3 is 15 amino acids. The CDR3 here is CASSLEPLASYEQYF. The CDR3 DNA reads TGCGCCAGCAGCTTGGAACCCCTCGCCTCCTACGAGCAGTACTTC.

In its sample, this clonotype was seen many times. The chain combines TRBV7-8 with TRBJ2-2; D unresolved. The CDR3 is made up of 16 amino acids. Germline lookup yields CDR1 SGHVS and CDR2 FQNEAQ. The V gene lost 1 base and the J gene lost 0 bases, with 9 bases spanning the gap. The CDR3 here is CASSLVGGSNTGELFF. CDR3 coding DNA: TGTGCCAGCAGCTTAGTAGGCGGTTCGAACACCGGGGAGCTGTTTTTT.

This clonotype was counted between two and nine times. This chain uses TRBV5-5 with TRBJ2-7; D perhaps matches TRBD2 (7 bases). This CDR3 comprises 14 residues. V was pared by 0 bases and J by 5 bases, with 12 bases between. Germline V gives CDR1 SGHKS, CDR2 YYEKEE (reference sequence). The CDR3 spells CASSLAGGQDEQYV. The CDR3 DNA reads as TGTGCCAGCAGCTTGGCCGGGGGGCAGGACGAGCAGTACGTC.

This clonotype showed up many times. The chain carries TRBV5-1 and TRBJ1-1, with 11 bases aligning to TRBD1. V lost 2 bases to trimming and J lost 6 bases; unmatched junction nucleotides: 9. The CDR3 extends over 16 amino acids. The V gene's germline CDR1 is SGHRS and CDR2 YFSETQ. The CDR3 reads CASSFLGPGQGAEAFF. CDR3 in DNA: TGCGCCAGCAGCTTTTTGGGACCGGGACAGGGGGCTGAAGCTTTCTTT. Looking up the rest from reference TRBV5-1 and TRBJ1-1 gives the full variable domain: KAGVTQTPRYLIKTRGQQVTLSCSPISGHRSVSWYQQTPGQGLQFLFEYFSETQRNKGNFPGRFSGRQFSNSRSEMNVSTLELGDSALYLCASSFLGPGQGAEAFFGQGTRLTVV.

This clonotype was observed a few times. The chain joins TRBV4-3 to TRBJ1-2, with a tentative D call TRBD1 (6 bases). Trimming pared 0 bases from V and 7 bases from J, leaving 15 bases between. The CDR3 covers 15 residues. The germline CDR1 and CDR2 sequences are LGHNA and YSLEER. As DNA, the CDR3 is TGCGCCAGCAGCCAAGATGGGCAGGGGATTCGTGGCTACACCTTC. This encodes CASSQDGQGIRGYTF.

This clonotype showed up just a few times. This chain joins TRBV5-1 and TRBJ2-7, with TRBD2 matching over 11 bases. CDR3 size: 15 residues. Germline values: CDR1 SGHRS, CDR2 YFSETQ. J lost 0 bases, V lost 4 bases, and 3 bases had no gene match. CDR3 amino acids: CASSLSGGGSYEQYF. In nucleotides, the CDR3 is TGCGCCAGCAGCCTTAGCGGGGGGGGCTCCTACGAGCAGTACTTC.